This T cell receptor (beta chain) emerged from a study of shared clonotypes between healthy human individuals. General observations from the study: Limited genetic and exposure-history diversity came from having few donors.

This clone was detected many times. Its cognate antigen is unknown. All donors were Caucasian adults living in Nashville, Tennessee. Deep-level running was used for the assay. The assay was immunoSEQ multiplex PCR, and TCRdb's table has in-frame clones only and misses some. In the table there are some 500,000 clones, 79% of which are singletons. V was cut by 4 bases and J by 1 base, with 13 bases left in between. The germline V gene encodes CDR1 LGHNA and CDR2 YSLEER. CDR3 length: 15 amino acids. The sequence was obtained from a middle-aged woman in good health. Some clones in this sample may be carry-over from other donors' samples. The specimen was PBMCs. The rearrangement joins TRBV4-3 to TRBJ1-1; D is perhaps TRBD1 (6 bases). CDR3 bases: TGCGCCAGCAGCCGCCGGGGGGGCGGGAACACTGAAGCTTTCTTT. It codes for CASSRRGGGNTEAFF.